This T cell receptor (beta chain) derives from a study of shared clonotypes between healthy human individuals. The study's findings and limits: Relative to clonotypes present in all four donors, those not shared had lower generation probabilities.

Germline CDR1 is SGHTS and CDR2 is YDEGEE. Trimming left V 2 bases short and J 3 bases short, with 3 bases between. The CDR3 covers 13 residues. On this clone itself: No antigen is known for it.

The deep-level immunoSEQ assay was used. Method: immunoSEQ multiplex PCR; TCRdb's copy keeps in-frame clones and lacks some. The sample has around 990,000 clones, about 80% seen once; the top ten hold roughly 0.9%. Source material: memory CD4+ T cells from PBMCs. Subset defined: CD45RA-negative fraction. This receptor was identified in a man aged 18 to 30 in good health. Some clones in this sample may be carry-over from other donors' samples. J is TRBJ2-6 and V is TRBV5-8; D gene unclear. The CDR3 DNA sequence: TGTGCCAGCAGCTTTAGTGGGGCCAACGTCCTGACTTTC. Translated: CASSFSGANVLTF.